This T cell receptor beta chain stems from a study of CD8 T cells in ankylosing spondylitis. Study conclusions and caveats: Disease-linked clones were reportedly significantly enriched in matched ankylosing spondylitis synovial fluid. Made up of about eight highly homologous variants, a TCR beta motif appeared characteristic of ankylosing spondylitis blood.

V dropped 4 bases and J dropped 2 bases, with 12 bases sitting between them. The CDR3 consists of 14 residues. Looked up from germline, CDR1 is MNHNS and CDR2 is SASEGT. This clonotype was counted many times. Antigen specificity is unknown. TCRdb recomputed calls from the 5' RACE reads with MiXCR, one row per CDR3 protein. The data show 200,000 to 250,000 distinct CDR3 sequences, with about 7.3% seen just once and 13% to 15% held by the top ten. V and J are TRBV6-1 and TRBJ2-7; possibly TRBD1 or TRBD2 for D (5 bases each). The source is a male donor with ankylosing spondylitis. The sequenced material came from blood, either unsorted or a sorted T cell fraction (not recorded which). DNA for the CDR3: TGTGCCAGCAGTGTGGGGACGTCCGCCTACGAGCAGTACTTC. Protein sequence: CASSVGTSAYEQYF.